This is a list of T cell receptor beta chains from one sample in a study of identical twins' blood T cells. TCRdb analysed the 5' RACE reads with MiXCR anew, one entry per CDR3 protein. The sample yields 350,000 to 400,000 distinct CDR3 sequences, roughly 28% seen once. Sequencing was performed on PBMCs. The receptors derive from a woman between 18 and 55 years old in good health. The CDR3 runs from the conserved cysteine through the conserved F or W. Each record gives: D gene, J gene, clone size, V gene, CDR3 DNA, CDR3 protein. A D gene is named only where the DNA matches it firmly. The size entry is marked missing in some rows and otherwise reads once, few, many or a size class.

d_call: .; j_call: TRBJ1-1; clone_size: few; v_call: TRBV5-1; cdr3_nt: TGCGCCAGCAGATTGGACCCGGGGAACACTGAAGCTTTCTTT; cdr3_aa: CASRLDPGNTEAFF
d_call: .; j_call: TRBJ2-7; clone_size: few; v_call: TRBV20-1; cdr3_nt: TGCAGTGCTAAGGCTAGCGCCCTCTACGAGCAGTACTTC; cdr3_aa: CSAKASALYEQYF
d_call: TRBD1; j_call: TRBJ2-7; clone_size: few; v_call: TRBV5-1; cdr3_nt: TGCGCCAGCAGAAAACTTGACAGGGGCTCCTACGAGCAGTACTTC; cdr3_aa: CASRKLDRGSYEQYF
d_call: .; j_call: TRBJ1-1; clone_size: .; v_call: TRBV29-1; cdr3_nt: TGCAGCGTTGAAGATCACAAGGGTAGGAGGCTAAGTAGGGACACTGAAGCTTTCTTT; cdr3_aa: CSVEDHKGRRLSRDTEAFF
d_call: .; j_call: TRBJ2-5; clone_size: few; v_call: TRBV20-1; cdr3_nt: TGCAGTGCTGCGAGGACCTCCAAAGAGACCCAGTACTTC; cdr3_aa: CSAARTSKETQYF
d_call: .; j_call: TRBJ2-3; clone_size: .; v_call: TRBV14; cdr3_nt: TGTGCCAGCAGCCAATTGGACAGGGAGGGTACGCAGTATTTT; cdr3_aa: CASSQLDREGTQYF
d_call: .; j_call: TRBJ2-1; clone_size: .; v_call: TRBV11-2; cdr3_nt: TGTGCCAGCAGCTTAACCCCCAAGCGGATCACCTACAATGAGCAGTTCTTC; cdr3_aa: CASSLTPKRITYNEQFF
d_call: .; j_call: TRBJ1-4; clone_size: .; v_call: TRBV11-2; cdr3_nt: TGTGCCAGCAGCCCCCGGGGACACATCGAAAAACTGTTTTTT; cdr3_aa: CASSPRGHIEKLFF
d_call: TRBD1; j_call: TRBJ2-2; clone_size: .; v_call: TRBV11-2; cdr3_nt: TGTGCCAGCAGATACACAGGGGCCGGGGAGCTGTTTTTT; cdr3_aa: CASRYTGAGELFF
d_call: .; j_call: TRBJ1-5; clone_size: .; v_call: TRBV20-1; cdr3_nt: TGCAGTGCTAGTAGGCGAAAGCAGCCCCAGCATTTT; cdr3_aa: CSASRRKQPQHF
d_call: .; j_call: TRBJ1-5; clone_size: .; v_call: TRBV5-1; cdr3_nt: TGCGCCAGCAGGGCTGATAGCAATCAGCCCCAGCATTTT; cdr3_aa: CASRADSNQPQHF
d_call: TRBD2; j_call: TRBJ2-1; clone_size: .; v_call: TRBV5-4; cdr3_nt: TGTGCCAGCAGCCGGACTAGCGGGAGATGGGATGAGCAGTTCTTC; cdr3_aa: CASSRTSGRWDEQFF
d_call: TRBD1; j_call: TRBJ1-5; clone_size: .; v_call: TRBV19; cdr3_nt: TGTGCCAGTAGTACGATACAGGGGGCTAGCAATCAGCCCCAGCATTTT; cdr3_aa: CASSTIQGASNQPQHF
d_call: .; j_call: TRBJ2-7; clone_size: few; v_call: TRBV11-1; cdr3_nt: TGTGCCAGCAGCTTGAATCGTTACCCTTTAGACGAGCAGTACTTC; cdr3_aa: CASSLNRYPLDEQYF
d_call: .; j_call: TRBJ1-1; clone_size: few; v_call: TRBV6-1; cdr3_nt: TGTGCCAGCAGTGTTGGGACAAACGCAAAGCGGGCTTTCTTT; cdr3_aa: CASSVGTNAKRAFF
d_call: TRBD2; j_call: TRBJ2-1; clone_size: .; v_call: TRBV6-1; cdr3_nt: TGTGCCAGCAGTGAAGTAATTAGCGGGAGTCGGGTGGAGCAGTTCTTC; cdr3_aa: CASSEVISGSRVEQFF
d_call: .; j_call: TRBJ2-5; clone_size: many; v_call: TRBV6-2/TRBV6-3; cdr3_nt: TGTGCCAGCAGTCTCAGTTGGGGTCAAGAGACCCAGTACTTC; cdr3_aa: CASSLSWGQETQYF
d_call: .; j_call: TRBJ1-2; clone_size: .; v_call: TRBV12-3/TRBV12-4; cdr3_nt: TGTGCCAGCACTCTTAATAACTATGGCTGCACCTTC; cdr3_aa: CASTLNNYGCTF
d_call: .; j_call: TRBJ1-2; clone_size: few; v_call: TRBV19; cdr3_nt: TGTGCCAGTCGCTCTCCGGGGGTCTCGTATGGCTACACCTTC; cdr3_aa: CASRSPGVSYGYTF
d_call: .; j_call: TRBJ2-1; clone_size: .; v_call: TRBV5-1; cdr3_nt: TGCGCCAGCAGCTTGGCCCTCGGAGGGCCTTTCCCCTACAATGAGCAGTTCTTC; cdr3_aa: CASSLALGGPFPYNEQFF
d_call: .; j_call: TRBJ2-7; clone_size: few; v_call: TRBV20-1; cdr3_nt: TGCAGTGCGCCGTTTCGTTCCTACGAGCAGTACTTC; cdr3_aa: CSAPFRSYEQYF
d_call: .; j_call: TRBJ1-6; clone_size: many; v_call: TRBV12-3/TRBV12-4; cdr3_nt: TGTGCCAGCAGTTCCAGGGGATCCTATAATTCACCCCTCCACTTT; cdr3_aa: CASSSRGSYNSPLHF
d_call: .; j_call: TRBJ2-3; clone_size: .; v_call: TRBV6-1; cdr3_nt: TGTGCCAGCGCGGCTCTCACAGATACGCAGTATTTT; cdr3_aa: CASAALTDTQYF
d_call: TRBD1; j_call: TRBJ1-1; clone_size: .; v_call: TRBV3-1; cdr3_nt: TGTGCCAGCAGCCCTCGGACAGGAAAATGGGTGAACACTGAAGCTTTCTTT; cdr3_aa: CASSPRTGKWVNTEAFF
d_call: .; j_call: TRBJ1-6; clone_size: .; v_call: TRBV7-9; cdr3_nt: TGTGCCAACAGCTTAGTCCAGGGTTCGGTCTCACCCCTCCACTTT; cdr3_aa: CANSLVQGSVSPLHF
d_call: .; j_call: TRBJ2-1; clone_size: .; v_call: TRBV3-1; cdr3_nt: TGTGCCAGCACTCTGGCGAGCTCCTACAATGAGCAGTTCTTC; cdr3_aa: CASTLASSYNEQFF